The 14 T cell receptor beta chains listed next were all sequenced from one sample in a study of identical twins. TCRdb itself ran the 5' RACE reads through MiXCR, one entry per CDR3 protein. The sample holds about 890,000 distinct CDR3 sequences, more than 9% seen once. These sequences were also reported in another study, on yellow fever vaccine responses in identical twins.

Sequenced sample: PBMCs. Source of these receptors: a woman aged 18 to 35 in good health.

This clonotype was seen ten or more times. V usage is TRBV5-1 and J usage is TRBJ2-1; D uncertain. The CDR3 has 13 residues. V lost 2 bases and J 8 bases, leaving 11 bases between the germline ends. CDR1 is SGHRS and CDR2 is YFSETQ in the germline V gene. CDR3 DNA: TGCGCCAGCAGCTTTTCCGCTGACCATGAGCAGTTCTTC. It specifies CASSFSADHEQFF.

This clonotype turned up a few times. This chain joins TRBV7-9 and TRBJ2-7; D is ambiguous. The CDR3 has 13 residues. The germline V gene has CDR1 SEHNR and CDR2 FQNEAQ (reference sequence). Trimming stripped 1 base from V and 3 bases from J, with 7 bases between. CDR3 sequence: CASSLDSLYEQYV. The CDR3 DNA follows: TGTGCCAGCAGCTTAGATTCTCTCTACGAGCAGTACGTC.

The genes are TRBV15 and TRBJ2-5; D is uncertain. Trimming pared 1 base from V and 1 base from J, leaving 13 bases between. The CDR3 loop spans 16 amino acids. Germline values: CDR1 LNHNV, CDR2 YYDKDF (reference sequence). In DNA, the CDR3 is TGTGCCACCAGCAGAGCTCTTCAGGAGATCCAAGAGACCCAGTACTTC. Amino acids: CATSRALQEIQETQYF.

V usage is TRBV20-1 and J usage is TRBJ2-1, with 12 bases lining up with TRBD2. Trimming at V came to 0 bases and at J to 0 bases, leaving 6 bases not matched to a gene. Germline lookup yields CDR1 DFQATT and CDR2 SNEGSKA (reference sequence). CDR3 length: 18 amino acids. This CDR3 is CSARDPSGREGSYNEQFF. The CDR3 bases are TGCAGTGCTAGAGATCCTAGCGGGAGGGAGGGCTCCTACAATGAGCAGTTCTTC.

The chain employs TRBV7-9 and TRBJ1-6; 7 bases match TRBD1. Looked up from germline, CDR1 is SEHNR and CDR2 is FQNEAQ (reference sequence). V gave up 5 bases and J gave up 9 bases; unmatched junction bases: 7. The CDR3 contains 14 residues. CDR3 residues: CASSADRVASPLHF. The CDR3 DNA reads TGTGCCAGCAGCGCAGACAGGGTGGCTTCACCCCTCCACTTT. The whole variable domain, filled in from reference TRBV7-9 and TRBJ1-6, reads DTGVSQNPRHKITKRGQNVTFRCDPISEHNRLYWYRQTLGQGPEFLTYFQNEAQLEKSRLLSDRFSAERPKGSFSTLEIQRTEQGDSAMYLCASSADRVASPLHFGNGTRLTVT.

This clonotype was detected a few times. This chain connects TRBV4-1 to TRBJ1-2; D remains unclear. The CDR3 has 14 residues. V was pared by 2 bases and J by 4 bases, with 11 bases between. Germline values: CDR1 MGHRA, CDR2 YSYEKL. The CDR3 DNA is TGCGCCAGCAGCCAAATGGGGATGAGCTATGGCTACACCTTC. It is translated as CASSQMGMSYGYTF.

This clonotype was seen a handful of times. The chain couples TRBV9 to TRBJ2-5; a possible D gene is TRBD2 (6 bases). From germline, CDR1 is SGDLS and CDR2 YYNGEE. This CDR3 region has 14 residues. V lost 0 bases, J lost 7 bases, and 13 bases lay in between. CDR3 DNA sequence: TGTGCCAGCAGCGTAGACTCGGGAGCGGGGACCCAGTACTTC. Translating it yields CASSVDSGAGTQYF.

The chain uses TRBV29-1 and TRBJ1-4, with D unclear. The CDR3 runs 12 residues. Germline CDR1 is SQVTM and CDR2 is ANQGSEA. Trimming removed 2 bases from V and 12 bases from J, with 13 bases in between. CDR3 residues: CSVEKDRRELFF. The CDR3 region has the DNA TGCAGCGTTGAAAAGGATAGACGTGAACTGTTTTTT.

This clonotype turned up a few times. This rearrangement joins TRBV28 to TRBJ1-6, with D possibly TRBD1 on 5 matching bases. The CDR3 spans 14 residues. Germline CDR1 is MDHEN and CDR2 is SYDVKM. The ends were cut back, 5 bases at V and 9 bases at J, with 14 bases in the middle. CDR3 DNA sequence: TGTGCCAGCAGTCGCCGGGACGAGAGTTCACCCCTCCACTTT. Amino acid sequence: CASSRRDESSPLHF. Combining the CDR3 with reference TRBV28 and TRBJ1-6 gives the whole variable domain DVKVTQSSRYLVKRTGEKVFLECVQDMDHENMFWYRQDPGLGLRLIYFSYDVKMKEKGDIPEGYSVSREKKERFSLILESASTNQTSMYLCASSRRDESSPLHFGNGTRLTVT.

CDR3 nucleotides: TGCGCCAGCCACAGTGGAAACACCATATATTTT. Its translation is CASHSGNTIYF. J is TRBJ1-3 and V is TRBV5-1; D gene ambiguous. In germline, CDR1 is SGHRS, CDR2 YFSETQ. The CDR3 length is 11 residues. Trimming took off 7 bases at V and 3 bases at J, with 5 bases between the two ends. The variable domain in full, with the rest retrieved from reference TRBV5-1 and TRBJ1-3, is KAGVTQTPRYLIKTRGQQVTLSCSPISGHRSVSWYQQTPGQGLQFLFEYFSETQRNKGNFPGRFSGRQFSNSRSEMNVSTLELGDSALYLCASHSGNTIYFGEGSWLTVV.

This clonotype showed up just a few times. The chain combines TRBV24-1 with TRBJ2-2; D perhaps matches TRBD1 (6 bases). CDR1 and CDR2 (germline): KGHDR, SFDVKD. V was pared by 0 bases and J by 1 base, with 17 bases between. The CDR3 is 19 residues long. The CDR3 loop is CATSDLFPGTSQNTGELFF. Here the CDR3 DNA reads TGTGCCACCAGTGATTTGTTTCCCGGGACATCCCAGAACACCGGGGAGCTGTTTTTT.

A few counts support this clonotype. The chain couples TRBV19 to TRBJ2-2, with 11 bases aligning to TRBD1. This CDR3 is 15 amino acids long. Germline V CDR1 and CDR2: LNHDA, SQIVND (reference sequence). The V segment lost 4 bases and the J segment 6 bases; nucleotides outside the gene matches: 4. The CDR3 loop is CASSTGQGAAGELFF. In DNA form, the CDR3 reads TGTGCCAGTAGTACCGGACAGGGGGCGGCCGGGGAGCTGTTTTTT.

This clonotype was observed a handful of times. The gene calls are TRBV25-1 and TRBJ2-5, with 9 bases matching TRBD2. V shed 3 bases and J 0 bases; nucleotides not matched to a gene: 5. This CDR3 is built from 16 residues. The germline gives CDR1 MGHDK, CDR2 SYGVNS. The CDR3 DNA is TGTGCCAGCAGTGAGGTAGCGGGAGCCCACCAAGAGACCCAGTACTTC. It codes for CASSEVAGAHQETQYF.

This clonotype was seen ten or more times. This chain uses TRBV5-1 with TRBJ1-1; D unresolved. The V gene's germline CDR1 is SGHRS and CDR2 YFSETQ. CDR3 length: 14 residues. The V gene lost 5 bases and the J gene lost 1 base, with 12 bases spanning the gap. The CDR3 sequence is CASSSTTTNTEAFF. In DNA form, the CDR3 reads TGCGCCAGCAGTTCTACCACAACGAACACTGAAGCTTTCTTT.